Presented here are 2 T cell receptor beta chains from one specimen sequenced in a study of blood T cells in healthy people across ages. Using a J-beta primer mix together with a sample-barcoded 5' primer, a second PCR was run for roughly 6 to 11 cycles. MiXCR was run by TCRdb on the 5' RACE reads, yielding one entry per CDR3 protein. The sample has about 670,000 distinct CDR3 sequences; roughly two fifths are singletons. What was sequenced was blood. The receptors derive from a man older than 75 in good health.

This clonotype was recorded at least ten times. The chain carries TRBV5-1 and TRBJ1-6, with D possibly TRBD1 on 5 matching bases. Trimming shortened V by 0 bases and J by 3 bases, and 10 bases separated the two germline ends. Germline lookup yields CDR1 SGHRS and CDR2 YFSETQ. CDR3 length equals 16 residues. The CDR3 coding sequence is TGCGCCAGCAGCTTGGAGACAGCTAACTATAATTCACCCCTCCACTTT. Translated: CASSLETANYNSPLHF.

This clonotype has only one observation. The CDR3: CASSLEGRGVSNEQFF. In DNA, the CDR3 is TGTGCCAGCAGCTTAGAGGGCAGGGGGGTATCCAATGAGCAGTTCTTC. V and J are TRBV7-2 and TRBJ2-1; D may be TRBD1 (7 bases). Germline V CDR1 and CDR2: SGHTA, FQGNSA. The CDR3 spans 16 residues. Trimming shortened V by 1 base and J by 6 bases, and 16 bases separated the two germline ends.